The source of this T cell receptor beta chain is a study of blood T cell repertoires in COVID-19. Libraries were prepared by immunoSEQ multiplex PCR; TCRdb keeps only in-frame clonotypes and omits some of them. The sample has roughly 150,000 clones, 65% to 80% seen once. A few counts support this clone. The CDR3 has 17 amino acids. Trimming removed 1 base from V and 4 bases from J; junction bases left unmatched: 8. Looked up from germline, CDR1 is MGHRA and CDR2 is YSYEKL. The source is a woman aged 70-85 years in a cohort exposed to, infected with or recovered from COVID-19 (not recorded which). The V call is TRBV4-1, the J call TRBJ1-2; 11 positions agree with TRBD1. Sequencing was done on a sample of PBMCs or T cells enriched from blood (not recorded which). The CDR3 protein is CASSQGGTGGNSYGYTF. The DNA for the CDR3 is TGCGCCAGCAGCCAAGGCGGGACAGGGGGAAATTCCTATGGCTACACCTTC.